This T cell receptor beta chain was captured in a study of blood T cell repertoires in COVID-19. Study in general: Sources were T cells, B-cell-depleted T cells, or PBMCs; the material itself was cDNA or gDNA.

The assay was immunoSEQ multiplex PCR, and TCRdb's table has in-frame clones only and misses some. Of 250,000 to 350,000 clones in the sample, approximately 86% were seen once. The specimen was peripheral blood. The receptor was isolated from a woman aged 50 to 60 who had recovered from COVID-19.

CDR3 coding DNA: TGTGCCAGCAGCATACAGGGACATGGCTACACCTTC. It encodes CASSIQGHGYTF. The gene calls are TRBV9 and TRBJ1-2, with D possibly being TRBD1 (6 bases). The CDR3 has 12 residues. Germline CDR1 and CDR2: SGDLS and YYNGEE. Deletions cut 4 bases from V and 6 bases from J, with 10 bases between.